This T cell receptor (beta chain) was found in a study of technical replicates of blood from a few donors. Germline CDR1 reads MNHEY; CDR2 reads SVGAGI. The V and J ends lost 4 bases and 8 bases, in that order; junction bases with no gene match: 14. The CDR3 length is 16 residues. Data came from immunoSEQ multiplex PCR; TCRdb stores just in-frame clones and leaves some out. The sample gives about 56,000 clones, around 92% of which show up once; 3.5% to 5% is in the top ten. The rearrangement joins TRBV6-5 to TRBJ2-1; 7 bases agree with TRBD1. The source is a human donor in good health. Some clones in this sample may be carry-over from other donors' samples. Sequencing was performed on PBMCs. CDR3 residues: CASSSDRPEVGDEQFF. The CDR3 nucleotides read TGTGCCAGCAGTTCGGACAGGCCCGAAGTTGGCGATGAGCAGTTCTTC.